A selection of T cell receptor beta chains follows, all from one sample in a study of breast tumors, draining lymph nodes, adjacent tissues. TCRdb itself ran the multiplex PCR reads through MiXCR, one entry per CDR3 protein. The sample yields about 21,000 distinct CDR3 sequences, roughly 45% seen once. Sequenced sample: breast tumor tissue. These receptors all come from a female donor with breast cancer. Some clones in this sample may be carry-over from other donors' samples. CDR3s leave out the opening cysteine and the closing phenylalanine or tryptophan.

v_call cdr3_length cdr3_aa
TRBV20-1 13 SATPLTGGRETQY
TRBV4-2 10 ASSGSSNEQF
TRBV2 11 ASRGLARNIQY
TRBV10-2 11 ASSYRGGTEAF
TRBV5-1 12 ASSPGWVVNEQY
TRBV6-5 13 ASGSSGVSNQPQH
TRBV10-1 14 ASRGSGSRNTGELF
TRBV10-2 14 ASSELGSLQWSEQF
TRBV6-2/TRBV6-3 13 ASSPPTRKSYEQY
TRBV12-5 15 ASGLAIEDGMDYGYT
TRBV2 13 ASSAVTGLGDGQF
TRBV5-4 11 ASSGTSALEQY
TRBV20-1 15 SASPQPGTTGRETQY
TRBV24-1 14 ATSGTGLQSYNEQF
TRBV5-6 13 ASSPGTSGWYEQY
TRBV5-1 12 ASGLAGGQNEQY
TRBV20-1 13 SAREGQGESQPQY
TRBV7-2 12 ASRPDRWSSPLH
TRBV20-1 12 GARGEATTGELL
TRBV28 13 ASIYREWGTDTQY
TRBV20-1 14 SAREQQGSPFYGYT
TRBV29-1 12 SVDGDRVQETQY
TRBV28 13 ASMRAAAITDMQY
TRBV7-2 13 ASSLSGQANQPQH
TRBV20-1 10 SARDYYNEQF
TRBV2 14 ASSETLAGGVYEQY
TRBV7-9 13 ASSLVSGSFYEQY